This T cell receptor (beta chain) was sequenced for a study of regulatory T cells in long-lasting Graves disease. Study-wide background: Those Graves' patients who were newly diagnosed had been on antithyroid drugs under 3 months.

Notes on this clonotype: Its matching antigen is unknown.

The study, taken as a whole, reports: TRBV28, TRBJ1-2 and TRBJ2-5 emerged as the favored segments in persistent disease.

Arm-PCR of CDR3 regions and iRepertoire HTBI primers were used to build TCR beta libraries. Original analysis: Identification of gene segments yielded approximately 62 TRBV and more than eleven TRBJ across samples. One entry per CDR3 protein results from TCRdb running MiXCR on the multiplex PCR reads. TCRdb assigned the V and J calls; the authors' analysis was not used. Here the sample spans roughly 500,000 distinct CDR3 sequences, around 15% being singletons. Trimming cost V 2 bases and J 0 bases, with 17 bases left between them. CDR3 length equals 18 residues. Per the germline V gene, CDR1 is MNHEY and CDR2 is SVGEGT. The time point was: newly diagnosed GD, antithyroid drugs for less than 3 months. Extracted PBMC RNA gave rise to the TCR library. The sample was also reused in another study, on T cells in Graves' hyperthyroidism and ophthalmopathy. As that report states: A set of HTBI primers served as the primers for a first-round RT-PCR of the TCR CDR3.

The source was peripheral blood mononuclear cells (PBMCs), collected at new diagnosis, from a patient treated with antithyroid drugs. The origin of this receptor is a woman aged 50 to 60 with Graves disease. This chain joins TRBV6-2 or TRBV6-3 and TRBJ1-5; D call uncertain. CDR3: CASSYRAGVAFSNQPQHF. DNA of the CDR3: TGTGCCAGCAGTTACCGGGCGGGCGTGGCGTTTAGCAATCAGCCCCAGCATTTT.